Listed below are T cell receptor beta chains from one sample, sequenced in a study of T cell responses to AZD1222 COVID-19 vaccine. Method: immunoSEQ multiplex PCR; TCRdb's copy keeps in-frame clones and lacks some. The repertoire has about 120,000 clones, about 86% of them found once; the top ten carry around 2.9%. The input for sequencing was peripheral blood, taken 28 days after the second AZD1222 dose. The receptors here all came from an adult who received the AZD1222 COVID-19 vaccine. The CDR3 runs from the conserved cysteine through the conserved F or W. Each record gives: V gene, clone size, J gene, D gene, CDR3 protein, CDR3 DNA. D genes are given only for firm matches. The listing skips clone size in some rows; elsewhere it reads once, few, many or a size class.

v_call: TRBV6-5; clone_size: -; j_call: TRBJ1-3; d_call: -; cdr3_aa: CASSIRASSGNTIYF; cdr3_nt: TGTGCCAGCAGCATAAGGGCTAGCTCTGGAAACACCATATATTTT
v_call: TRBV2; clone_size: -; j_call: TRBJ2-1; d_call: TRBD2; cdr3_aa: CASRHNPVRGGSNNEQFF; cdr3_nt: TGTGCCAGCAGACATAATCCGGTCCGGGGGGGGAGTAACAATGAGCAGTTCTTC
v_call: TRBV7-2; clone_size: -; j_call: TRBJ2-7; d_call: TRBD2; cdr3_aa: CASSSGLAGVRSSYEQYF; cdr3_nt: TGTGCCAGCAGCTCGGGACTAGCGGGGGTAAGGAGCTCCTACGAGCAGTACTTC
v_call: TRBV2; clone_size: once; j_call: TRBJ1-2; d_call: -; cdr3_aa: CASTPGGGYGYTF; cdr3_nt: TGTGCCAGCACCCCGGGGGGCGGCTATGGCTACACCTTC
v_call: TRBV3-1/TRBV3-2; clone_size: -; j_call: TRBJ1-4; d_call: -; cdr3_aa: CASSQAGVGEKLFF; cdr3_nt: TGTGCCAGCAGCCAAGCAGGGGTCGGAGAAAAACTGTTTTTT
v_call: TRBV2; clone_size: -; j_call: TRBJ1-5; d_call: -; cdr3_aa: CAIRGGNQPQHF; cdr3_nt: TGTGCCATACGCGGGGGGAATCAGCCCCAGCATTTT
v_call: TRBV2; clone_size: -; j_call: TRBJ2-7; d_call: -; cdr3_aa: CASSDRAKSYEQYF; cdr3_nt: TGTGCCAGCAGTGACAGGGCCAAGTCCTACGAGCAGTACTTC
v_call: TRBV7-2; clone_size: -; j_call: TRBJ1-4; d_call: -; cdr3_aa: CASSPGGSDEKLFF; cdr3_nt: TGTGCCAGCAGCCCGGGTGGAAGTGATGAAAAACTGTTTTTT
v_call: TRBV30; clone_size: -; j_call: TRBJ2-7; d_call: TRBD1; cdr3_aa: CAWSQDRVKSYEQYF; cdr3_nt: TGTGCCTGGAGTCAAGACAGGGTAAAATCCTACGAGCAGTACTTC
v_call: TRBV2; clone_size: -; j_call: TRBJ2-5; d_call: -; cdr3_aa: CASRQHQETQYF; cdr3_nt: TGTGCCAGCAGACAGCATCAAGAGACCCAGTACTTC
v_call: TRBV6-1; clone_size: -; j_call: TRBJ1-2; d_call: -; cdr3_aa: CASSEPTANYGYTF; cdr3_nt: TGTGCCAGCAGTGAACCGACAGCGAACTATGGCTACACCTTC
v_call: TRBV5-1; clone_size: -; j_call: TRBJ2-5; d_call: TRBD1; cdr3_aa: CASTAGGNQETQYF; cdr3_nt: TGCGCCAGCACGGCAGGGGGCAACCAAGAGACCCAGTACTTC
v_call: TRBV20-1; clone_size: -; j_call: TRBJ1-5; d_call: -; cdr3_aa: CSASMKGPGFFQPQHF; cdr3_nt: TGCAGTGCTAGTATGAAGGGCCCGGGCTTTTTTCAGCCCCAGCATTTT
v_call: TRBV7-2; clone_size: few; j_call: TRBJ2-7; d_call: -; cdr3_aa: CASSFRGYYEQYF; cdr3_nt: TGTGCCAGCAGCTTCCGGGGTTACTACGAGCAGTACTTC
v_call: TRBV20-1; clone_size: -; j_call: TRBJ1-1; d_call: -; cdr3_aa: CSARWVTEAFF; cdr3_nt: TGCAGTGCTAGATGGGTCACTGAAGCTTTCTTT
v_call: TRBV5-5; clone_size: -; j_call: TRBJ2-7; d_call: -; cdr3_aa: CASSLLGPSYF; cdr3_nt: TGTGCCAGCAGCTTGTTAGGGCCCTCATACTTC
v_call: TRBV5-4; clone_size: once; j_call: TRBJ1-4; d_call: TRBD1; cdr3_aa: CASSQDRGYEKLFF; cdr3_nt: TGTGCCAGCAGCCAGGACAGGGGTTATGAAAAACTGTTTTTT
v_call: TRBV9; clone_size: -; j_call: TRBJ2-2; d_call: -; cdr3_aa: CASSVGGVDGELFF; cdr3_nt: TGTGCCAGCAGCGTAGGGGGGGTTGACGGGGAGCTGTTTTTT
v_call: TRBV6-2/TRBV6-3; clone_size: -; j_call: TRBJ2-5; d_call: -; cdr3_aa: CASSYEPQETQYF; cdr3_nt: TGTGCCAGCAGTTACGAGCCCCAAGAGACCCAGTACTTC
v_call: TRBV5-1; clone_size: -; j_call: TRBJ1-2; d_call: -; cdr3_aa: CASSLDRDGYTF; cdr3_nt: TGCGCCAGCAGCTTGGATCGGGATGGCTACACCTTC
v_call: TRBV19; clone_size: -; j_call: TRBJ2-3; d_call: -; cdr3_aa: CASSIGSTDTQYF; cdr3_nt: TGTGCCAGTAGTATCGGTTCCACAGATACGCAGTATTTT
v_call: TRBV5-6; clone_size: once; j_call: TRBJ1-1; d_call: TRBD1; cdr3_aa: CASSLVSGTANTEAFF; cdr3_nt: TGTGCCAGCAGCTTGGTTTCCGGGACAGCAAACACTGAAGCTTTCTTT
v_call: TRBV28; clone_size: -; j_call: TRBJ1-1; d_call: -; cdr3_aa: CASSLWGAGDTEAFF; cdr3_nt: TGTGCCAGCAGTTTATGGGGGGCTGGGGACACTGAAGCTTTCTTT
v_call: TRBV11-3; clone_size: -; j_call: TRBJ1-2; d_call: -; cdr3_aa: CASSLGGARYGYTF; cdr3_nt: TGTGCCAGCAGCTTGGGAGGGGCGAGATATGGCTACACCTTC
v_call: TRBV5-1; clone_size: -; j_call: TRBJ1-4; d_call: TRBD1; cdr3_aa: CASSLTGLVTREKLFF; cdr3_nt: TGCGCCAGCAGCCTGACAGGGTTAGTAACGCGGGAAAAACTGTTTTTT
v_call: TRBV5-1; clone_size: -; j_call: TRBJ1-5; d_call: -; cdr3_aa: CASSYSSGYNQPQHF; cdr3_nt: TGCGCCAGCAGCTACAGTTCGGGATACAATCAGCCCCAGCATTTT
v_call: TRBV7-8; clone_size: -; j_call: TRBJ1-6; d_call: -; cdr3_aa: CASSFGAQGSSYNSPLHF; cdr3_nt: TGTGCCAGCAGCTTCGGGGCACAAGGGAGCTCCTATAATTCACCCCTCCACTTT
v_call: TRBV9; clone_size: -; j_call: TRBJ1-1; d_call: -; cdr3_aa: CASSVTQFMNTEAFF; cdr3_nt: TGTGCCAGCAGCGTAACCCAATTCATGAACACTGAAGCTTTCTTT
v_call: TRBV3-1/TRBV3-2; clone_size: -; j_call: TRBJ1-1; d_call: -; cdr3_aa: CATGPGYTEAFF; cdr3_nt: TGTGCCACAGGACCAGGGTACACTGAAGCTTTCTTT
v_call: TRBV5-1; clone_size: -; j_call: TRBJ2-1; d_call: -; cdr3_aa: CASKYLGEQFF; cdr3_nt: TGCGCCAGCAAATATTTGGGTGAGCAGTTCTTC
v_call: TRBV12-5; clone_size: -; j_call: TRBJ2-6; d_call: -; cdr3_aa: CASSGSGANVLTF; cdr3_nt: TGTGCTAGTTCAGGGTCTGGGGCCAACGTCCTGACTTTC
v_call: TRBV5-1; clone_size: -; j_call: TRBJ1-2; d_call: -; cdr3_aa: CASSGEDRVDTF; cdr3_nt: TGCGCCAGCAGCGGGGAGGATCGAGTGGACACCTTC
v_call: TRBV6-5; clone_size: -; j_call: TRBJ1-2; d_call: -; cdr3_aa: CASSYAEGGYTF; cdr3_nt: TGTGCCAGCAGTTACGCCGAGGGGGGCTACACCTTC
v_call: TRBV30; clone_size: -; j_call: TRBJ1-2; d_call: -; cdr3_aa: CAWSGDGFFYGYTF; cdr3_nt: TGTGCCTGGAGTGGGGACGGATTCTTCTATGGCTACACCTTC
v_call: TRBV2; clone_size: -; j_call: TRBJ1-6; d_call: -; cdr3_aa: CASSTGTRASALHF; cdr3_nt: TGTGCCAGCAGTACCGGGACAAGGGCCTCGGCCCTCCACTTT
v_call: TRBV10-3; clone_size: -; j_call: TRBJ2-3; d_call: -; cdr3_aa: CAIKSQHTDTQYF; cdr3_nt: TGTGCCATCAAGAGCCAGCACACAGATACGCAGTATTTT
v_call: TRBV4-3; clone_size: many; j_call: TRBJ1-4; d_call: TRBD1; cdr3_aa: CASSQDIGTGDEKLFF; cdr3_nt: TGCGCCAGCAGCCAAGACATAGGGACAGGGGATGAAAAACTGTTTTTT
v_call: TRBV7-8; clone_size: -; j_call: TRBJ1-2; d_call: -; cdr3_aa: CASSRGSSIYGYTF; cdr3_nt: TGTGCCAGCAGCCGAGGGAGTAGCATATATGGCTACACCTTC
v_call: TRBV2; clone_size: -; j_call: TRBJ1-2; d_call: TRBD1; cdr3_aa: CASRDNTGGGYTF; cdr3_nt: TGTGCCAGCAGGGATAACACAGGGGGTGGCTACACCTTC